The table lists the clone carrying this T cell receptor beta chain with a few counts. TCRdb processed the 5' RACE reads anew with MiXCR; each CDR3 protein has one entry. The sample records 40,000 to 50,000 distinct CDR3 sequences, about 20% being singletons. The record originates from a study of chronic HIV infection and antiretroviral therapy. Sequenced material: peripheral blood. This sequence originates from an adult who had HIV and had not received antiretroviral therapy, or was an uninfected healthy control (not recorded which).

The CDR3 reads CASSLLKAEQYF. The CDR3 region has the DNA TGTGCCAGCAGCCTACTAAAGGCCGAGCAGTACTTC. This chain links TRBV6-6 with TRBJ2-7; D not resolved. The CDR3 consists of 12 residues. Trimming shortened V by 6 bases and J by 6 bases, and 12 bases separated the two germline ends. From germline, CDR1 is MNHNY and CDR2 SVGAGI (reference sequence).